One sample yielded the 9 T cell receptor beta chains listed below, sequenced in a study of identical twins. TCRdb re-derived calls from the 5' RACE reads in MiXCR, one entry per CDR3 protein. In the table there are some 710,000 distinct CDR3 sequences, roughly 6% of which are singletons. The sample was naive T cells sorted from blood. These TCRs come from a man aged 18-30 years in good health.

The chain has TRBV5-1 and TRBJ1-1; TRBD1 agrees at 10 bases. CDR1 and CDR2 (germline): SGHRS, YFSETQ. The CDR3 contains 17 residues. V lost 4 bases and J lost 3; bases outside the gene matches: 12. The CDR3 here is CASSGRTGGVRDTEAFF. The CDR3 DNA reads TGCGCCAGCAGCGGCCGGACAGGGGGAGTTCGGGACACTGAAGCTTTCTTT.

This clonotype was seen many times. The V call is TRBV12-3 or TRBV12-4, the J call TRBJ1-1; the D gene is possibly TRBD1 (6 bases). This CDR3 has 14 residues. V was cut by 6 bases and J by 1 base, with 12 bases left in between. The CDR3 loop reads CASRTGTPNTEAFF. In DNA form, the CDR3 reads TGTGCCAGCAGAACCGGGACACCGAACACTGAAGCTTTCTTT.

The gene calls are TRBV6-2 or TRBV6-3 and TRBJ1-2; D remains ambiguous. CDR1 is MNHEY and CDR2 is SVGEGT in the germline V gene. V lost 5 bases and J 3 bases, leaving 10 bases between the germline ends. The CDR3 is 13 amino acids. The CDR3 loop reads CASSDTSYYGYTF. The CDR3 DNA reads as TGTGCCAGCAGTGATACATCATACTATGGCTACACCTTC.

This clonotype turned up a few times. This chain uses TRBV27 with TRBJ2-3, with 10 nucleotides matching TRBD1. The junction had 6 bases not matched to a gene; V was cut back by 5 bases and J by 1 base. The length of the CDR3 is 16 residues. The germline V gene has CDR1 MNHEY and CDR2 SMNVEV (reference sequence). CDR3 loop: CASSLSGTGGTDTQYF. CDR3 in DNA: TGTGCCAGCAGTCTCTCTGGGACAGGGGGCACAGATACGCAGTATTTT.

The sample holds many counts of this clonotype. The chain has TRBV5-5 and TRBJ2-1, with D perhaps given as TRBD1 or TRBD2 (5 bases each). Germline V gives CDR1 SGHKS, CDR2 YYEKEE (reference sequence). The CDR3 consists of 16 residues. Trimming cost V 6 bases and J 0 bases, with 16 bases left between them. The CDR3 bases are TGTGCCAGCAACCCATCGGGACCGAGCTCCTACAATGAGCAGTTCTTC. Translating gives CASNPSGPSSYNEQFF.

This clonotype was counted ten times or more. The chain couples TRBV7-2 to TRBJ2-1, with a possible D match to TRBD2 (5 bases). Per the germline V gene, CDR1 is SGHTA and CDR2 is FQGNSA. V was trimmed by 4 bases and J by 10 bases, leaving 17 bases between them. This CDR3 is built from 14 residues. CDR3 in amino acids: CASSSEASSTEQFF. CDR3 DNA sequence: TGTGCCAGCAGCTCGGAGGCTAGCAGCACGGAGCAGTTCTTC.

In its sample, this clonotype was seen a few times. The chain carries TRBV5-1 and TRBJ2-5; unclear D gene. Germline lookup yields CDR1 SGHRS and CDR2 YFSETQ. The ends were cut back, 7 bases at V and 1 base at J, with 11 bases in the middle. This CDR3 has 13 amino acids. The CDR3 region is CASGVRIQETQYF. In DNA form, the CDR3 reads TGCGCCAGCGGGGTCCGGATCCAAGAGACCCAGTACTTC.

This clonotype was picked up many times. The chain uses TRBV29-1 and TRBJ2-1; D is possibly TRBD1 (6 bases). Trimming removed 7 bases at V and 1 base at J, with 17 bases between. The CDR3 consists of 15 residues. Germline V CDR1 and CDR2: SQVTM, ANQGSEA. CDR3 amino acids: CSAYAQGGSYNEQFF. The DNA for the CDR3 is TGCAGCGCTTACGCACAGGGTGGGTCCTACAATGAGCAGTTCTTC.

The chain is built from TRBV27 and TRBJ1-3, with a weak D call TRBD1 (6 bases). The CDR3 runs to 13 residues. Trimming cost V 2 bases and J 8 bases, with 10 bases left between them. The V gene's germline CDR1 is MNHEY and CDR2 SMNVEV (reference sequence). In DNA, the CDR3 is TGTGCCAGCAGTTTACTCCCAGGGGACACCATATATTTT. This gives the protein CASSLLPGDTIYF.